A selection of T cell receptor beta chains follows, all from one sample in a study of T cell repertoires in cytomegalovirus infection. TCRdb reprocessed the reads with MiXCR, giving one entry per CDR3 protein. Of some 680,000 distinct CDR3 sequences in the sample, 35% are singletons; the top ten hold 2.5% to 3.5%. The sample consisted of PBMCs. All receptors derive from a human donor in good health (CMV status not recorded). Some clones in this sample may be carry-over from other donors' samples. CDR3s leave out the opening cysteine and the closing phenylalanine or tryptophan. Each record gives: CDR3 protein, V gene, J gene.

ASRSGATYEQY,TRBV28,TRBJ2-7
ASSSGFQSLAHEQY,TRBV19,TRBJ2-7
ASSGGGWSPLH,TRBV7-9,TRBJ1-6
ASSQNSRGMVYGYT,TRBV3-1,TRBJ1-2
ASSEGPGLGGETQY,TRBV6-1,TRBJ2-5
ASSLDLENIQY,TRBV5-1,TRBJ2-4
ASSPGHTGGRGQPQH,TRBV18,TRBJ1-5
ASSQVSGRVDQPQH,TRBV4-2,TRBJ1-5
ASSQGTQLGEKLF,TRBV4-1,TRBJ1-4
ASSLEGQLTDTQY,TRBV7-6,TRBJ2-3
ASSPQGEDTQY,TRBV28,TRBJ2-3
ASSSWGTSGDTQY,TRBV12-3/TRBV12-4,TRBJ2-3
ASSEALGLRRSEAF,TRBV6-1,TRBJ1-1
ASSRGPTGDLF,TRBV12-3/TRBV12-4,TRBJ2-2
ASSSKGRAGGHW,TRBV7-2,TRBJ2-5
SLRDGNTEAF,TRBV29-1,TRBJ1-1
ASTPDSAWKPQH,TRBV19,TRBJ1-5
ASSLLRTGQMNTEAF,TRBV7-6,TRBJ1-1
ASSESTAGANVLT,TRBV6-1,TRBJ2-6
ASSTTGPEQY,TRBV5-1,TRBJ2-7
ASSSRTGSQSYEQY,TRBV7-9,TRBJ2-7
AIIGDNSYEQY,TRBV10-3,TRBJ2-7
ASSLSGTGRGSPLH,TRBV28,TRBJ1-6
ASSFRDRGFNYGYT,TRBV7-6,TRBJ1-2
ASTSGGRGRGYGYT,TRBV6-5,TRBJ1-2
ASSRGQGNSPLH,TRBV7-3,TRBJ1-6
ASRPDRGLVGYT,TRBV28,TRBJ1-2
ASSPDRVRGYT,TRBV28,TRBJ1-2
ASSLGYEGGNTEAF,TRBV5-1,TRBJ1-1